These T cell receptor beta chains were read from a single sample in a study of PD-1 blockade in classical Hodgkin lymphoma. Data came from immunoSEQ multiplex PCR; TCRdb stores just in-frame clones and leaves some out. The data show some 93,000 clones, roughly 73% seen once. This specimen was peripheral blood mononuclear cells (PBMCs), taken before the fourth cycle of nivolumab. The receptors derive from a human donor with classical Hodgkin lymphoma. The CDR3 runs from the conserved cysteine through the conserved F or W. A D gene is named only where the DNA matches it firmly. Clone size is stated in some rows and not others, as once, few, many or a class when expanded.

TRBJ1-1 TRBV5-6 . . TGTGCCAGCAGCACCAGGGCTTTGAACACTGAAGCTTTCTTT CASSTRALNTEAFF
TRBJ1-2 TRBV6-5 . few TGTGCCAGCAGTTTGACAGTTAACTATGGCTACACCTTC CASSLTVNYGYTF
TRBJ1-4 TRBV9 . . TGTGCCAGCAGCGTAGCGATAGAAGGCCCCAGCGATAATGAAAAACTGTTTTTT CASSVAIEGPSDNEKLFF
TRBJ2-7 TRBV6-5 TRBD2 . TGTGCCAGCAGTTACATCGCGGGAGCATCCTACGAGCAGTACTTC CASSYIAGASYEQYF
TRBJ1-3 TRBV28 . . TGTGCCAGCAGTTTCGTCCTCTCTGGAAACACCATATATTTT CASSFVLSGNTIYF
TRBJ2-5 TRBV7-6 . . TGTGCCAGCAGTCCCGGGCCTCAGACCCAGTACTTC CASSPGPQTQYF
TRBJ1-5 TRBV2 . few TGTGCCAGCAGTGAGGAGCATAATCAGCCCCAGCATTTT CASSEEHNQPQHF
TRBJ2-7 TRBV9 TRBD1 . TGTGCCAGCAGCGTAGACGGGACAGGGAGCTCCTACGAGCAGTACTTC CASSVDGTGSSYEQYF
TRBJ1-1 TRBV5-8 . few TGTGCCAGCACCAGCGACGACAACACTGAAGCTTTCTTT CASTSDDNTEAFF
TRBJ2-7 TRBV5-5 . . TGTGCCAGCAGCGCCGCCTACGAGCAGTACTTC CASSAAYEQYF
TRBJ2-1 TRBV11-3 . . TGTGCCAGCAGCGATTACAATGAGCAGTTCTTC CASSDYNEQFF
TRBJ2-7 TRBV27 TRBD2 . TGTGCCAGCAGTTTGAAAGCGGGGGGGCAGCGTGAGCAGTACTTC CASSLKAGGQREQYF
TRBJ1-5 TRBV25-1 . . TGTGCCAGCAGTCCGCGGATTAGCAATCAGCCCCAGCATTTT CASSPRISNQPQHF
TRBJ2-1 TRBV28 TRBD2 . TGTGCCAGCAGTTTGGGACTAGCGGCTTACAATGAGCAGTTCTTC CASSLGLAAYNEQFF